The present entry profiles one T cell receptor beta chain with its context. The antigen is not known. Germline CDR1 and CDR2: MGHRA and YSYEKL. This CDR3 is 15 amino acids long. V was shortened by 3 bases and J by 1 base, with 12 bases between the two germline ends. These data belong to a study of T cells in Graves' hyperthyroidism and ophthalmopathy. Study-level information: At initial diagnosis, before any treatment had begun, peripheral blood was obtained.

Each diagnosis drew on symptoms, thyroxine, TRAb, thyroid ultrasound and orbital computed tomography findings. Overall study findings and caveats: Clonotypes that were expanded in thyroid above 0.001 mostly appeared in blood too.

Amplified TCR beta CDR3 regions derived from RNA transcripts. The HTBI set primed first-round TCR CDR3 RT-PCR. TCRdb used MiXCR to reprocess the multiplex PCR reads, holding one entry per CDR3 protein. The sample records about 400,000 distinct CDR3 sequences, about 14% being singletons. The sequence came from a man between 50 and 59 years old with Graves' ophthalmopathy. The specimen was blood. The rearrangement links TRBV4-1 to TRBJ1-1; a possible D gene is TRBD1 (6 bases). The DNA for the CDR3 is TGCGCCAGCAGCCAGGACAGCAAATCGAACACTGAAGCTTTCTTT. Residues: CASSQDSKSNTEAFF.